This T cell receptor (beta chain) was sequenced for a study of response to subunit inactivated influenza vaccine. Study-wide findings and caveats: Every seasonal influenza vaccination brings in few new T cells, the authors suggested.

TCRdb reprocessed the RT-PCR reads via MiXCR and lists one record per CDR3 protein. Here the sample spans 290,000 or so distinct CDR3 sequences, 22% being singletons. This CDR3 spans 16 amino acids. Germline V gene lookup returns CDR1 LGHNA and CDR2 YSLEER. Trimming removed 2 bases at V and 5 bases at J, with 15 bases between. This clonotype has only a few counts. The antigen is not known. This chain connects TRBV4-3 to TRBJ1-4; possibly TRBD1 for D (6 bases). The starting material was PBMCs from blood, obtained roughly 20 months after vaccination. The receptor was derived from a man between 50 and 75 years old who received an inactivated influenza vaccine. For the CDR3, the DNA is TGCGCCAGCAGCCAAAACAGGAGGGGGAAAAATGAAAAACTGTTTTTT. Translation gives CASSQNRRGKNEKLFF.